Listed below are T cell receptor beta chains from one sample, sequenced in a study of blood T cell repertoires in COVID-19. This table comes from immunoSEQ multiplex PCR, and its TCRdb copy is limited to in-frame clones, with some not included. The data show approximately 250,000 clones, more than 80% seen once. The sequencing sample was made of PBMCs or T cells enriched from blood (not recorded which). These receptors all come from a woman between 25 and 40 years old with acute COVID-19. Both conserved end residues are part of each CDR3. Fields, in order: J gene, clone size, D gene, V gene, CDR3 DNA, CDR3 protein. D genes are given only for firm matches. Clone size is not always given. Where it is, it says once, few, many or a class for expanded clones.

j_call: TRBJ1-2
clone_size: .
d_call: .
v_call: TRBV14
cdr3_nt: TGTGCCAGCAGCCAAGACAGGGTATTTAACTATGGCTACACCTTC
cdr3_aa: CASSQDRVFNYGYTF

j_call: TRBJ2-5
clone_size: .
d_call: .
v_call: TRBV3-1/TRBV3-2
cdr3_nt: TGTGCCAGCAGCCAAGACGCGGTCAGGGGAGCGGAGACCCAGTACTTC
cdr3_aa: CASSQDAVRGAETQYF

j_call: TRBJ1-1
clone_size: .
d_call: .
v_call: TRBV11-2
cdr3_nt: TGTGCCAGCAGGTATGGAGGGATCACTGAAGCTTTCTTT
cdr3_aa: CASRYGGITEAFF

j_call: TRBJ1-4
clone_size: .
d_call: TRBD1
v_call: TRBV18
cdr3_nt: TGTGCCAGCTCCCTCCGGACAGGGGTTAATGAAAAACTGTTTTTT
cdr3_aa: CASSLRTGVNEKLFF

j_call: TRBJ2-2
clone_size: .
d_call: TRBD2
v_call: TRBV10-3
cdr3_nt: TGTGCCGTCGGGACTAGCGGGAGTTTCGGCACCGGGGAGCTGTTTTTT
cdr3_aa: CAVGTSGSFGTGELFF

j_call: TRBJ1-1
clone_size: .
d_call: .
v_call: TRBV6-5
cdr3_nt: TGTGCCAGCACCGAAACAGGTAATATTGAAGCTTTCTTT
cdr3_aa: CASTETGNIEAFF

j_call: TRBJ2-3
clone_size: .
d_call: TRBD2
v_call: TRBV5-1
cdr3_nt: TGCGCCAGCAGCCGAATGGGACTAGCGGGTCTCCTCACAGATACGCAGTATTTT
cdr3_aa: CASSRMGLAGLLTDTQYF

j_call: TRBJ2-1
clone_size: once
d_call: .
v_call: TRBV7-6
cdr3_nt: TGTGCCAGCAGCTTAGTAGGAGATGAGCAGTTCTTC
cdr3_aa: CASSLVGDEQFF

j_call: TRBJ2-5
clone_size: .
d_call: TRBD1
v_call: TRBV29-1
cdr3_nt: TGCAGCGTTGAGACAGGGGCCAAAGGAGAGACCCAGTACTTC
cdr3_aa: CSVETGAKGETQYF

j_call: TRBJ2-7
clone_size: .
d_call: TRBD2
v_call: TRBV4-2
cdr3_nt: TGTGCCAGCAGCCAACCCGGGAGACTAGCGGGAGGTCATGAGCAGTACTTC
cdr3_aa: CASSQPGRLAGGHEQYF

j_call: TRBJ2-7
clone_size: .
d_call: TRBD2
v_call: TRBV19
cdr3_nt: TGTGCCAGTAGATGGGCTAGCGGCTCCTACGAGCAGTACTTC
cdr3_aa: CASRWASGSYEQYF

j_call: TRBJ1-2
clone_size: .
d_call: .
v_call: TRBV6-5
cdr3_nt: TGTGCCAGCAGTTACCGACTGGTAAGGCTCGGCTACACCTTC
cdr3_aa: CASSYRLVRLGYTF

j_call: TRBJ2-6
clone_size: .
d_call: .
v_call: TRBV7-9
cdr3_nt: TGTGCCAGCAGCTTACCGAGCTCTGGGGCCAACGTCCTGACTTTC
cdr3_aa: CASSLPSSGANVLTF

j_call: TRBJ1-5
clone_size: .
d_call: TRBD1
v_call: TRBV18
cdr3_nt: TGTGCCAGCTCACCCACGACAGGGAACGGGCAGCCCCAGCATTTT
cdr3_aa: CASSPTTGNGQPQHF

j_call: TRBJ1-1
clone_size: .
d_call: .
v_call: TRBV5-8
cdr3_nt: TGTGCCAGCAGCTTGCGGGTGATGAACACTGAAGCTTTCTTT
cdr3_aa: CASSLRVMNTEAFF

j_call: TRBJ1-6
clone_size: .
d_call: .
v_call: TRBV5-6
cdr3_nt: TGTGCCAGCAGCTTCTCGGTGAATTCACCCCTCCACTTT
cdr3_aa: CASSFSVNSPLHF

j_call: TRBJ2-1
clone_size: .
d_call: .
v_call: TRBV19
cdr3_nt: TGTGCCAGTAGTATAGGCGCAGGGATGAGGAATGAGCAGTTCTTC
cdr3_aa: CASSIGAGMRNEQFF

j_call: TRBJ1-5
clone_size: .
d_call: .
v_call: TRBV28
cdr3_nt: TGTGCCAGCAGTTTACTTTGGGAGAATCAGCCCCAGCATTTT
cdr3_aa: CASSLLWENQPQHF

j_call: TRBJ2-3
clone_size: .
d_call: TRBD2
v_call: TRBV12-5
cdr3_nt: TGTGCTAGTGGTTTGGGTACTAGCGGGATGACAGATACGCAGTATTTT
cdr3_aa: CASGLGTSGMTDTQYF

j_call: TRBJ1-5
clone_size: .
d_call: TRBD1
v_call: TRBV19
cdr3_nt: TGTGCCAGTGGACAGGGGTTGGGCCAGCCCCAGCATTTT
cdr3_aa: CASGQGLGQPQHF

j_call: TRBJ2-2
clone_size: .
d_call: TRBD2
v_call: TRBV7-3
cdr3_nt: TGTGCCAGCAGCTTAAGTCTCCCGACTAGCGGGAGACGGACCGGGGAGCTGTTTTTT
cdr3_aa: CASSLSLPTSGRRTGELFF

j_call: TRBJ1-5
clone_size: .
d_call: TRBD1
v_call: TRBV2
cdr3_nt: TGTGCCAGCAGCCTTTGGGAAAGTTTGGGGACAGGGGGCATAAGTGTGCGCAATCAGCCCCAGCATTTT
cdr3_aa: CASSLWESLGTGGISVRNQPQHF

j_call: TRBJ1-1
clone_size: .
d_call: .
v_call: TRBV3-1/TRBV3-2
cdr3_nt: TGTGCCAGCAGCCTAGTCGGGGAGGCTGAAGCTTTCTTT
cdr3_aa: CASSLVGEAEAFF

j_call: TRBJ1-2
clone_size: .
d_call: TRBD1
v_call: TRBV5-1
cdr3_nt: TGCGCCAGCAGCCTCCCCCAGGACAGGGTCGGCTATGGCTACACCTTC
cdr3_aa: CASSLPQDRVGYGYTF

j_call: TRBJ2-1
clone_size: .
d_call: .
v_call: TRBV28
cdr3_nt: TGTGCCAGCAGTTCATACTATTCGGGAGACAACAATGAGCAGTTCTTC
cdr3_aa: CASSSYYSGDNNEQFF

j_call: TRBJ2-1
clone_size: .
d_call: TRBD1
v_call: TRBV5-4
cdr3_nt: TGTGCCAGCACAACCGGGACAGGTTACAATGAGCAGTTCTTC
cdr3_aa: CASTTGTGYNEQFF

j_call: TRBJ2-2
clone_size: .
d_call: TRBD1
v_call: TRBV6-5
cdr3_nt: TGTGCCAGCAGTCGACAGGGGACCGGGGAGCTGTTTTTT
cdr3_aa: CASSRQGTGELFF

j_call: TRBJ1-2
clone_size: .
d_call: TRBD1
v_call: TRBV29-1
cdr3_nt: TGCAGCGTTGAAGATCAAGCAGGGGGGAATGGCTACACCTTC
cdr3_aa: CSVEDQAGGNGYTF

j_call: TRBJ2-2
clone_size: .
d_call: .
v_call: TRBV4-1
cdr3_nt: TGCGCCAGCAGCCAACAGGGGACAAACACCGGGGAGCTGTTTTTT
cdr3_aa: CASSQQGTNTGELFF

j_call: TRBJ1-1
clone_size: .
d_call: TRBD1
v_call: TRBV28
cdr3_nt: TGTGCCAGCAGCCAAGGTGGACAGGGGGCATCTGAAGCTTTCTTT
cdr3_aa: CASSQGGQGASEAFF